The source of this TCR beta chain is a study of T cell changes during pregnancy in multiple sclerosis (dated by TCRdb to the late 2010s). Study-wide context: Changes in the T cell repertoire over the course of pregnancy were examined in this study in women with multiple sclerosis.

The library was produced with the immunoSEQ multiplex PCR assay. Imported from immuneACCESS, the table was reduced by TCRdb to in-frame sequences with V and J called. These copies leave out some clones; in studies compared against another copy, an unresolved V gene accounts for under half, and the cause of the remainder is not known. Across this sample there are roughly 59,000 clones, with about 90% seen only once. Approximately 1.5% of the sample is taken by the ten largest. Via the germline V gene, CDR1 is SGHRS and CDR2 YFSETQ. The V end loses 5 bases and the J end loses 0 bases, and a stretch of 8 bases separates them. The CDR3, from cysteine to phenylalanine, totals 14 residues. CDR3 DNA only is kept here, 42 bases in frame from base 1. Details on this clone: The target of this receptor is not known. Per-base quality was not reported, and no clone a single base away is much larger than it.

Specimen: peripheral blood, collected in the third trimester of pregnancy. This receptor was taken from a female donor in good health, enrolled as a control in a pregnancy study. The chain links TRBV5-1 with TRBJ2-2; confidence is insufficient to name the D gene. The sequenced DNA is TGCGCCAGCAGAATTCTAACGAACACCGGGGAGCTGTTTTTT. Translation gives CASRILTNTGELFF.